Listed here are 5 T cell receptor beta chains from one sample, sequenced in a study of early T cells in non-severe SARS-CoV-2 infection. TCRdb analysed the 5' RACE reads with MiXCR anew, one entry per CDR3 protein. Seen here are around 40,000 distinct CDR3 sequences, under 14% observed once, and the top ten hold about a fifth. Sequencing was carried out using whole blood. Receptors were obtained from an adult who was a healthcare worker with PCR-confirmed SARS-CoV-2 infection or an uninfected control (not recorded which).

V gene TRBV29-1 combines with J gene TRBJ2-7; D is possibly TRBD1 (5 bases). The CDR3 covers 11 residues. Germline V lookup: CDR1 SQVTM, CDR2 ANQGSEA. Deletions cut 6 bases from V and 6 bases from J, with 12 bases between. CDR3 nucleotides: TGCAGCGTCGTCAGGGAACGCGAGCAGTACTTC. Translated, it gives CSVVREREQYF.

This clonotype was observed many times. V is TRBV29-1 and J is TRBJ2-1; 12 bases align to TRBD2. The V and J ends lost 7 bases and 6 bases, in that order; junction bases with no gene match: 10. The CDR3 is 15 amino acids. Germline V gene lookup returns CDR1 SQVTM and CDR2 ANQGSEA. The CDR3 protein is CSARTGTSGSNEQFF. CDR3 nucleotide sequence: TGCAGCGCCCGAACCGGGACTAGCGGGTCCAATGAGCAGTTCTTC.

The V and J genes are TRBV20-1 and TRBJ1-5; maybe TRBD1 (5 bases). Deletions cut 0 bases from V and 4 bases from J, with 10 bases between. This CDR3 region has 14 residues. Looked up from germline, CDR1 is DFQATT and CDR2 is SNEGSKA (reference sequence). The CDR3 nucleotides are TGCAGTGCTAGAGATTGGACACCGAATCAGCCCCAGCATTTT. Amino acids: CSARDWTPNQPQHF.

The chain is built from TRBV28 and TRBJ2-7, with 13 bases matching TRBD2. This CDR3 region has 13 residues. V shed 6 bases, J shed 6 bases, and the junction held 2 bases outside the gene matches. Germline CDR1 reads MDHEN; CDR2 reads SYDVKM. CDR3 amino acids: CASRGLAGSEQYF. The DNA of the CDR3 is TGTGCCAGCAGGGGACTAGCGGGATCCGAGCAGTACTTC.

This clonotype was found a few times. The chain joins TRBV4-1 to TRBJ2-3, with D hard to call. This CDR3 contains 16 residues. Germline-derived CDR1 and CDR2 are MGHRA and YSYEKL. With 1 base removed from V and 2 bases from J, the gap between germline ends came to 13 bases. CDR3 residues: CASSQVLGSNTDTQYF. The CDR3 DNA reads as TGCGCCAGCAGCCAAGTGTTAGGTTCGAACACAGATACGCAGTATTTT.